The 23 T cell receptor beta chains presented below share a single source sample, sequenced in a study of Tregs in tolerant kidney transplant recipients. Related graft donors supplied nonmyeloablative bone marrow transplants, and mixed chimerism was transient. Data came from immunoSEQ multiplex PCR; TCRdb stores just in-frame clones and leaves some out. The sample holds tens of thousands of clones, 93% seen once. The sequences come from CD4+ T cells from blood (PBMCs), collected 12 months after the transplant. Receptors originate from a human patient who received a combined kidney and bone marrow transplant. Some of the T cells may derive from the graft donor.

The chain carries TRBV7-2 and TRBJ2-1; TRBD1 agrees at 7 bases. CDR3 size: 15 residues. The germline gives CDR1 SGHTA, CDR2 FQGNSA. The V segment lost 1 base and the J segment 7 bases; nucleotides outside the gene matches: 7. The CDR3 DNA reads TGTGCCAGCAGCTTAGGGACAGGTTGGGCGAATGAGCAGTTCTTC. Protein sequence: CASSLGTGWANEQFF. The variable domain in full, completed from reference TRBV7-2 and TRBJ2-1, reads GAGVSQSPSNKVTEKGKDVELRCDPISGHTALYWYRQSLGQGLEFLIYFQGNSAPDKSGLPSDRFSAERTGGSVSTLTIQRTQQEDSAVYLCASSLGTGWANEQFFGPGTRLTVL.

The table lists this clone with a count of one. The J gene is TRBJ2-5, the V gene TRBV5-1; 10 positions match TRBD2. Germline lookup yields CDR1 SGHRS and CDR2 YFSETQ. This CDR3 comprises 15 residues. V lost 2 bases and J lost 5; bases outside the gene matches: 6. In DNA, the CDR3 is TGCGCCAGCAGCTTAGCCAGCGGGGGGGCGGAGACCCAGTACTTC. Encoded protein: CASSLASGGAETQYF.

This clone was counted once. The chain combines TRBV27 with TRBJ1-3; D may be TRBD1 (6 bases). Trimming stripped 3 bases from V and 0 bases from J, with 15 bases between. Germline assignment: CDR1 MNHEY and CDR2 SMNVEV (reference sequence). The CDR3 has 17 residues. CDR3 sequence (DNA): TGTGCCAGCAGTTTCGGGCAGGGGCCTCTCTCTGGAAACACCATATATTTT. Its translation is CASSFGQGPLSGNTIYF.

The gene calls are TRBV7-9 and TRBJ1-3; 9 bases are a match to TRBD1. The CDR3 has 16 amino acids. V lost 5 bases to trimming and J lost 4 bases; unmatched junction nucleotides: 9. Germline CDR1 is SEHNR and CDR2 is FQNEAQ (reference sequence). The CDR3 reads CASSVIQGAAGNTIYF. The CDR3 DNA is TGTGCCAGCAGCGTAATACAGGGGGCGGCGGGAAACACCATATATTTT.

The chain employs TRBV30 and TRBJ2-4; TRBD1 is a possible D gene (5 bases). In germline, CDR1 is GTSNPN, CDR2 SVGIG (reference sequence). The CDR3 runs 13 residues. Trimming took off 2 bases at V and 4 bases at J, with 9 bases between the two ends. The CDR3: CAWSKGAKNIQYF. CDR3 bases: TGTGCCTGGAGTAAAGGGGCAAAAAACATTCAGTACTTC. The variable domain in full, with the rest retrieved from reference TRBV30 and TRBJ2-4, is SQTIHQWPATLVQPVGSPLSLECTVEGTSNPNLYWYRQAAGRGLQLLFYSVGIGQISSEVPQNLSASRPQDRQFILSSKKLLLSDSGFYLCAWSKGAKNIQYFGAGTRLSVL.

The V gene is TRBV27, the J gene TRBJ1-2, with 8 positions matching TRBD1. CDR1 and CDR2 from the germline V gene are MNHEY and SMNVEV (reference sequence). The junction had 12 bases not matched to a gene; V was cut back by 8 bases and J by 7 bases. This CDR3 contains 14 residues. The CDR3 is CASFPAGGSGGYTF. As DNA, the CDR3 is TGTGCCAGCTTCCCTGCAGGGGGCTCAGGTGGCTACACCTTC.

The chain couples TRBV28 to TRBJ1-6; 7 nucleotides match TRBD1. CDR3 length: 15 residues. V dropped 3 bases and J dropped 6; count of bases not matched to a gene: 5. Germline CDR1 reads MDHEN; CDR2 reads SYDVKM. The CDR3 nucleotides read TGTGCCAGCAGTTTCCCTGGACAGGCTAATTCACCCCTCCACTTT. This encodes CASSFPGQANSPLHF.

The chain joins TRBV9 to TRBJ2-1, with 13 bases identical to TRBD2. V gave up 2 bases and J gave up 6 bases; unmatched junction bases: 5. The CDR3 length is 16 residues. Germline V gene sequence: CDR1 SGDLS, CDR2 YYNGEE. The CDR3 sequence is CASSVRTSGSRNEQFF. CDR3 DNA: TGTGCCAGCAGCGTCAGGACTAGCGGGAGTCGCAATGAGCAGTTCTTC.

The chain joins TRBV10-3 to TRBJ2-7; possible D gene TRBD1, 5 bases. V gave up 4 bases and J gave up 1 base, with 8 bases separating them. The germline V gene has CDR1 ENHRY and CDR2 SYGVKD. The CDR3 spans 13 residues. For the CDR3, the DNA is TGTGCCATCAGTGGACAGAAGTCCTACGAGCAGTACTTC. It yields the protein CAISGQKSYEQYF.

This rearrangement joins TRBV19 to TRBJ2-7, with D perhaps matching TRBD2 (6 bases). This CDR3 comprises 14 residues. V lost 6 bases and J lost 3, with 15 bases in between. The germline V gene has CDR1 LNHDA and CDR2 SQIVND (reference sequence). The CDR3 loop is CASSSGRPIYEQYF. The CDR3 DNA is TGTGCCAGTAGCTCGGGGAGGCCAATCTACGAGCAGTACTTC.

This clone appeared a few times. Germline and junction disagree at one end, which may indicate a read error. This CDR3 reads CASSIGRDYNSPLHF. The CDR3 DNA reads TGTGCCAGCAGTATCGGCAGAGACTATAATTCCCCCCTCCACTTT. The gene calls are TRBV6-1 and TRBJ1-6; D gene unclear. From germline, CDR1 is MNHNS and CDR2 SASEGT. This CDR3 is built from 15 residues.

V usage is TRBV7-2 and J usage is TRBJ1-1; 9 bases are a match to TRBD1. This CDR3 is built from 13 residues. Germline V CDR1 and CDR2: SGHTA, FQGNSA. Trimming at V came to 4 bases and at J to 4 bases, leaving 1 base not matched to a gene. This chain's CDR3 is CASSWDRATEAFF. The CDR3 DNA follows: TGTGCCAGCAGCTGGGACAGGGCCACTGAAGCTTTCTTT.

This rearrangement joins TRBV7-9 to TRBJ2-5; maybe TRBD2 (6 bases). The CDR3 contains 17 residues. Germline CDR1 reads SEHNR; CDR2 reads FQNEAQ (reference sequence). V lost 1 base, J lost 0 bases, and 15 bases lay in between. CDR3 DNA sequence: TGTGCCAGCAGCTTAGGTGCGGGGAACCCGTACCAAGAGACCCAGTACTTC. The encoded protein is CASSLGAGNPYQETQYF.

The rearrangement links TRBV19 to TRBJ2-3; possibly TRBD2 for D (6 bases). Germline V gene lookup returns CDR1 LNHDA and CDR2 SQIVND (reference sequence). CDR3 length: 18 residues. V lost 3 bases and J lost 6, with 25 bases in between. The CDR3 bases are TGTGCCAGTAGTATTTTGGGACCGCGGGGAGAACTCCCTGATACGCAGTATTTT. It specifies CASSILGPRGELPDTQYF.

The chain joins TRBV11-2 to TRBJ2-3; possibly TRBD1 for D (6 bases). The CDR3 sequence is 18 residues long. Germline V gene data show CDR1 as SGHAT and CDR2 as FQNNGV. Trimming took off 0 bases at V and 1 base at J, with 17 bases between the two ends. CDR3 residues: CASSLEGLWRQGTDTQYF. CDR3 DNA sequence: TGTGCCAGCAGCTTAGAGGGGTTGTGGAGACAGGGCACAGATACGCAGTATTTT.

This clone is a singleton in its sample. The chain recombines TRBV10-3 with TRBJ2-7, with D tentatively TRBD1 (5 bases). CDR3 length: 13 residues. Per the germline V gene, CDR1 is ENHRY and CDR2 is SYGVKD. V lost 3 bases and J lost 3, with 9 bases in between. The CDR3 reads CAISEIRDYEQYF. The CDR3 nucleotides read TGTGCCATCAGTGAAATCAGGGACTACGAGCAGTACTTC.

This chain uses TRBV7-3 with TRBJ2-1, with 7 bases that match TRBD2. This CDR3 is built from 17 residues. V was clipped by 5 bases and J by 8 bases; unmatched bases: 18. Germline CDR1 SGHTA, CDR2 FQGTGA. In nucleotides, the CDR3 is TGTGCCAGCAGCCATACTCCCCTGCGGGAGAGAATAGATGAGCAGTTCTTC. This sequence encodes CASSHTPLRERIDEQFF.

The V gene is TRBV7-8, the J gene TRBJ2-7, with D possibly matching TRBD1 (6 bases). Germline V gene data show CDR1 as SGHVS and CDR2 as FQNEAQ. The CDR3 length is 14 residues. V lost 5 bases, J lost 3 bases, and 14 bases lay in between. The CDR3 DNA reads as TGTGCCAGCAGCAGACGGGACATCATCTACGAGCAGTACTTC. Its protein product is CASSRRDIIYEQYF.

CDR3 in DNA: TGTGCCAGCAGCCCTCATAGCGGGAGAGGGGTTAATGAGCAGTTCTTC. Protein sequence: CASSPHSGRGVNEQFF. The gene calls are TRBV7-3 and TRBJ2-1, with 9 bases matching TRBD2. The CDR3 consists of 16 residues. Germline CDR1 SGHTA, CDR2 FQGTGA. The V and J ends lost 5 bases and 7 bases, in that order; junction bases with no gene match: 12.

The chain has TRBV4-3 and TRBJ1-1; TRBD1 matches 9 bases. Germline V gene sequence: CDR1 LGHNA, CDR2 YSLEER. The CDR3 is made up of 15 amino acids. The V and J ends lost 1 base and 9 bases, in that order; junction bases with no gene match: 9. Here the CDR3 reads CASSQARDRVTQAFF. CDR3 nucleotide sequence: TGCGCCAGCAGCCAAGCCCGGGACAGGGTTACCCAAGCTTTCTTT.

The rearrangement joins TRBV6-5 to TRBJ2-7; 9 bases match TRBD1. CDR3 size: 14 residues. CDR1 is MNHEY and CDR2 is SVGAGI in the germline V gene. V was pared by 5 bases and J by 6 bases, with 8 bases of the junction left unmatched. The CDR3 loop reads CASSPPGTGTEQYF. CDR3 DNA sequence: TGTGCCAGCAGTCCACCTGGGACAGGGACCGAGCAGTACTTC.

The chain carries TRBV28 and TRBJ2-5; no definite D call. The J call is doubtful: the DNA matches TRBJ2-7 better. The germline gives CDR1 MDHEN, CDR2 SYDVKM. The CDR3 sequence is 11 residues long. CDR3 residues: CASSSPYEQYF. CDR3 DNA: TGTGCCAGCAGTTCTCCCTACGAGCAGTACTTC.

V usage is TRBV2 and J usage is TRBJ2-7; TRBD2 agrees at 7 bases. Germline assignment: CDR1 SNHLY and CDR2 FYNNEI. V lost 2 bases, J lost 7 bases, and 8 bases stayed unmatched. This CDR3 has 14 residues. CDR3 coding DNA: TGTGCCAGCAGTGAATCCCCTGGGAGGGTAGAGCAGTACTTC. Its protein is CASSESPGRVEQYF.